A selection of T cell receptor beta chains follows, all from one sample in a study of control samples from healthy donors and cancer patients. TCRdb keeps only in-frame clones here, not all; method: immunoSEQ multiplex PCR. The data show more than 85,000 clones, with around 84% seen just once and about 38% held by the top ten. Sequencing was carried out using PBMCs. These receptor sequences come from a man aged 65 to 85 with lung cancer. CDR3s include the opening cysteine and the closing phenylalanine or tryptophan. The D gene is left open where the match is weak. Not all rows give a size; the values are once, few, many and, for expanded clones, a class.

>TRBV6-5|NA|TRBJ1-1|NA
CVSGWGKAGSTEAFF
TGTGTCAGTGGGTGGGGGAAGGCGGGGAGCACTGAAGCTTTCTTT
>TRBV19|once|TRBJ2-7|NA
CASSTGLTYEQYF
TGTGCCAGTAGTACGGGACTTACCTACGAGCAGTACTTC
>TRBV7-6|NA|TRBJ1-5|NA
CASSFGSNQPQHF
TGTGCCAGCAGCTTTGGAAGCAATCAGCCCCAGCATTTT
>TRBV21-1|NA|TRBJ1-3|NA
CASSSRCCSGNTIYF
TGTGCCAGCAGCTCACGTTGCTGCTCTGGAAACACCATATATTTT
>TRBV27|NA|TRBJ1-1|NA
CASSLARNTEAFF
TGTGCCAGCAGTTTGGCCAGGAACACTGAAGCTTTCTTT
>TRBV9|NA|TRBJ2-7|TRBD2
CASTGGLAGERQYF
TGTGCCAGCACGGGCGGGCTAGCGGGGGAACGGCAGTACTTC
>TRBV2|NA|TRBJ1-1|NA
CASTGGRAEAFF
TGTGCCAGCACGGGGGGGAGGGCTGAAGCTTTCTTT
>TRBV6-6|NA|TRBJ2-7|NA
CASSLLATSYEQYF
TGTGCCAGCAGCCTCCTGGCCACCTCCTACGAGCAGTACTTC
>TRBV3-1/TRBV3-2|NA|TRBJ1-1|NA
CASSQGDVLGEAFF
TGTGCCAGCAGCCAAGGGGACGTTCTCGGTGAAGCTTTCTTT
>TRBV11-2|NA|TRBJ2-2|NA
CASSPPGPGELFF
TGTGCCAGCAGCCCGCCAGGGCCCGGGGAGCTGTTTTTT
>TRBV6-1|NA|TRBJ2-2|TRBD1
CASSATSGTGTGELFF
TGTGCCAGCAGTGCCACCTCCGGGACAGGCACCGGGGAGCTGTTTTTT
>TRBV9|NA|TRBJ1-4|NA
CASSVAVNEKLFF
TGTGCCAGCAGCGTAGCGGTGAATGAAAAACTGTTTTTT
>TRBV10-1|NA|TRBJ2-1|TRBD2
CASSESLTSGASYNEQFF
TGCGCCAGCAGTGAGTCTTTGACTAGCGGGGCCTCCTACAATGAGCAGTTCTTC
>TRBV21-1|NA|TRBJ1-5|NA
CASSKVASPSNQPQHF
TGTGCCAGCAGCAAAGTCGCATCCCCTAGCAATCAGCCCCAGCATTTT
>TRBV18|NA|TRBJ2-4|NA
CASSGANYDIQYF
TGTGCCAGCTCAGGCGCCAATTATGACATTCAGTACTTC
>TRBV7-2|few|TRBJ2-4|NA
CASSLQGGVGNIQYF
TGTGCCAGCAGCTTACAGGGGGGCGTTGGAAACATTCAGTACTTC
>TRBV3-1/TRBV3-2|few|TRBJ1-5|TRBD1
CASSTGTGKGQPQHF
TGTGCCAGCAGCACCGGGACAGGGAAGGGGCAGCCCCAGCATTTT
>TRBV27|many|TRBJ1-2|NA
CASSLSTGFGYTF
TGTGCCAGCAGTTTATCTACAGGGTTTGGCTACACCTTC
>TRBV2|once|TRBJ2-7|NA
CASSRAGIDYEQYF
TGTGCCAGCAGTCGAGCGGGTATCGACTACGAGCAGTACTTC
>TRBV30|NA|TRBJ1-2|NA
CAWSKSAYGYTF
TGTGCCTGGAGTAAGTCAGCCTATGGCTACACCTTC
>TRBV9|NA|TRBJ2-2|TRBD2
CASSVGGGAGGNTGELFF
TGTGCCAGCAGCGTAGGCGGGGGGGCCGGTGGGAACACCGGGGAGCTGTTTTTT
>TRBV18|NA|TRBJ2-1|NA
CASCREGYNEQFF
TGTGCCAGCTGCCGCGAGGGTTACAATGAGCAGTTCTTC
>TRBV14|once|TRBJ2-5|TRBD1
CASSQVPRQGQYF
TGTGCCAGCAGCCAAGTCCCCAGACAGGGGCAGTACTTC
>TRBV11-2|NA|TRBJ1-1|NA
CASSLGLGGFEAFF
TGTGCCAGCAGCTTAGGTTTGGGGGGATTTGAAGCTTTCTTT
>TRBV9|NA|TRBJ2-5|TRBD2
CASSGSSGGFQETQYF
TGTGCCAGCAGCGGTTCTAGCGGGGGGTTTCAAGAGACCCAGTACTTC
>TRBV4-1|NA|TRBJ2-5|NA
CASSQDGGYQETQYF
TGCGCCAGCAGCCAAGACGGAGGGTACCAAGAGACCCAGTACTTC
>TRBV5-6|NA|TRBJ1-6|TRBD1
CASSRDRGNSPLHF
TGTGCCAGCTCACGGGACAGGGGAAATTCACCCCTCCACTTT
>TRBV5-1|once|TRBJ1-1|NA
CASSLGEMNTEAFF
TGCGCCAGCAGCTTGGGAGAAATGAACACTGAAGCTTTCTTT
>TRBV6-5|once|TRBJ2-2|TRBD2
CASTRSGGITGELFF
TGTGCCAGCACACGGTCCGGGGGGATCACCGGGGAGCTGTTTTTT
>TRBV27|NA|TRBJ1-5|NA
CASSLSTVGGNQPQHF
TGTGCCAGCAGTTTATCGACCGTGGGAGGCAATCAGCCCCAGCATTTT
>TRBV11-2|NA|TRBJ2-7|NA
CASSVASGGSYEQYF
TGTGCCAGCAGCGTGGCAAGTGGTGGGTCCTACGAGCAGTACTTC
>TRBV5-1|NA|TRBJ2-1|TRBD2
CASSGGLEDEQFF
TGCGCCAGCAGCGGGGGACTAGAGGATGAGCAGTTCTTC
>TRBV12-5|NA|TRBJ1-5|TRBD1
CASGRDSLNQPQHF
TGTGCTAGTGGCCGGGACAGCCTCAATCAGCCCCAGCATTTT
>TRBV23-1|NA|TRBJ1-2|TRBD1
CAGGGNYGYTF
TGCGCCGGAGGGGGCAACTATGGCTACACCTTC
>TRBV4-1|NA|TRBJ1-1|NA
CASSQEGTGNTEAFF
TGCGCCAGCAGCCAAGAGGGAACAGGCAACACTGAAGCTTTCTTT
>TRBV7-3|NA|TRBJ2-2|TRBD1
CASSLQGGGLANTGELFF
TGTGCCAGCAGCCTCCAAGGGGGCGGCCTCGCGAACACCGGGGAGCTGTTTTTT
>TRBV28|NA|TRBJ1-6|NA
CASADGGGSYNSPLHF
TGTGCCAGCGCGGACGGCGGAGGTTCCTATAATTCACCCCTCCACTTT
>TRBV15|NA|TRBJ2-3|NA
CATRMAISTDTQYF
TGTGCCACCAGAATGGCGATAAGCACAGATACGCAGTATTTT
>TRBV10-1|NA|TRBJ2-1|NA
CASSDSGGNYNEQFF
TGCGCCAGCAGTGACTCTGGCGGGAACTACAATGAGCAGTTCTTC
>TRBV18|NA|TRBJ1-4|NA
CASSTETAVEKLFF
TGTGCCAGCTCTACCGAGACGGCGGTTGAAAAACTGTTTTTT
>TRBV5-8|once|TRBJ2-3|NA
CASSFRGQSRYTQYF
TGTGCCAGCAGCTTCCGCGGACAGAGTCGATATACGCAGTATTTT
>TRBV10-1|NA|TRBJ2-5|NA
CASSESYSRETQYF
TGCGCCAGCAGTGAGTCGTACAGCCGGGAGACCCAGTACTTC
>TRBV6-5|NA|TRBJ2-6|NA
CASSIVAGANVLTF
TGTGCCAGCAGTATCGTCGCTGGGGCCAACGTCCTGACTTTC
>TRBV30|NA|TRBJ1-1|NA
CAWTRFGLLANTEAFF
TGTGCCTGGACTAGGTTCGGTTTACTCGCGAACACTGAAGCTTTCTTT
>TRBV21-1|NA|TRBJ1-5|NA
CASSLVSSDTNQPQHF
TGTGCCAGCAGCCTCGTTTCGTCGGACACCAATCAGCCCCAGCATTTT
>TRBV7-3|NA|TRBJ2-1|TRBD2
CASSYPGTSGNNEQFF
TGTGCCAGCAGTTATCCCGGGACTAGCGGTAACAATGAGCAGTTCTTC
>TRBV18|NA|TRBJ1-4|NA
CASSPLPGTNEKLFF
TGTGCCAGCTCACCACTGCCTGGGACTAATGAAAAACTGTTTTTT
>TRBV28|NA|TRBJ1-6|TRBD1
CACTPLGGQGASPLHF
TGTGCCTGCACACCTCTTGGGGGACAGGGGGCATCACCCCTCCACTTT
>TRBV9|NA|TRBJ1-1|TRBD1
CASRRTGEGMNTEAFF
TGTGCCAGCAGACGGACAGGGGAGGGTATGAACACTGAAGCTTTCTTT
>TRBV6-2/TRBV6-3|NA|TRBJ2-3|NA
CASSTVTDTQYF
TGTGCCAGCAGTACCGTCACAGATACGCAGTATTTT
>TRBV2|NA|TRBJ2-1|TRBD2
CASILQSGGWQFF
TGTGCCAGCATACTTCAAAGCGGGGGGTGGCAGTTCTTC
>TRBV19|NA|TRBJ1-1|TRBD1
CASSIWGTATTEAFF
TGTGCCAGTAGTATATGGGGGACAGCGACCACTGAAGCTTTCTTT
>TRBV30|few|TRBJ1-6|TRBD1
CAWDGTGVLNSPLHF
TGTGCCTGGGACGGGACAGGGGTCCTTAATTCACCCCTCCACTTT
>TRBV2|NA|TRBJ1-2|NA
CASSALTGDYGYTF
TGTGCCAGCAGTGCCCTGACAGGCGACTATGGCTACACCTTC
>TRBV4-1|NA|TRBJ1-4|NA
CASSQVLGAHSTNEKLFF
TGCGCCAGCAGCCAGGTCTTGGGGGCCCACTCAACTAATGAAAAACTGTTTTTT
>TRBV19|NA|TRBJ1-2|TRBD1
CATTGAWGYTF
TGTGCCACCACAGGGGCATGGGGCTACACCTTC